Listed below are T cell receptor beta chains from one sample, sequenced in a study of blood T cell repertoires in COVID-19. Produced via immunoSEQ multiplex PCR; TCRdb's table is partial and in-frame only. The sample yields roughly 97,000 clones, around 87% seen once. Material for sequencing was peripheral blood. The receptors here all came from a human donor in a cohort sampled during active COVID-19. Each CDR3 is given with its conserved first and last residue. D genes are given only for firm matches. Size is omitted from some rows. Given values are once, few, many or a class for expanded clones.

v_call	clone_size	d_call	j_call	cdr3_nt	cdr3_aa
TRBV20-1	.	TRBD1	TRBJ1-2	TGCAGTGCTAGTCGGATTTATGGCGCAGGGGGCGTTACATATGGCTACACCTTC	CSASRIYGAGGVTYGYTF
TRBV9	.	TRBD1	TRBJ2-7	TGTGCCAGCAGCACGACAGGGGGTTCCTACGAGCAGTACTTC	CASSTTGGSYEQYF
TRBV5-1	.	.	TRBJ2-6	TGCGCCAGCAGCTTTCCAGGGAGGTCCGGGGCCAACGTCCTGACTTTC	CASSFPGRSGANVLTF
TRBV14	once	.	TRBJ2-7	TGTGCCAGCAGCCAAGATTTTTCAGGGGCCTACGAGCAGTACTTC	CASSQDFSGAYEQYF
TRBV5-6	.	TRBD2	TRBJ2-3	TGTGCCAGCAGCTTCCCGGGACTAGGGGACAATACGCAGTATTTT	CASSFPGLGDNTQYF
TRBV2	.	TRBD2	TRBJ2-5	TGTGCCAGCAGTGAAAGGATAGCGGGGGGTTTCCAAGAGACCCAGTACTTC	CASSERIAGGFQETQYF
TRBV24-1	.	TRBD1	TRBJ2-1	TGTGCCACCAGTGAGAGGGACAGGGATTCTAATGAGCAGTTCTTC	CATSERDRDSNEQFF
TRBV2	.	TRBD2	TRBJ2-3	TGTGCCAGCAGTGAAGGACTAGCGGGAGGGAGCACAGATACGCAGTATTTT	CASSEGLAGGSTDTQYF
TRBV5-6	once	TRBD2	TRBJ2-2	TGTGCCAGCAGTCGGGAGGGCGGTCTAGCGGGTATCACCGGGGAGCTGTTTTTT	CASSREGGLAGITGELFF
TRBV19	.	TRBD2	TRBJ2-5	TGTGCCAGTAGTATTCGACTAGCGGGAAAAGAGACCCAGTACTTC	CASSIRLAGKETQYF
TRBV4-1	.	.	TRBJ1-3	TGCGCCAGCAGCCAAGATCACGGGGTCACTGGAAACACCATATATTTT	CASSQDHGVTGNTIYF